The 4 T cell receptor beta chains in this list originate from one sample, sequenced in a study of T cell repertoires in cytomegalovirus infection. Which antigens these TCRs recognize remains unknown. TCRdb itself ran the reads through MiXCR, one entry per CDR3 protein. The data contain hundreds of thousands of distinct CDR3 sequences, under 45% of them seen just once; the ten biggest clones take up roughly two fifths. This specimen consisted of cultured PBMCs, obtained from culture after CMV antigen stimulation. The receptor set was obtained from a human donor in good health (CMV status not recorded). Some clones in this sample may be carry-over from other donors' samples.

The chain couples TRBV25-1 to TRBJ1-4; possibly TRBD1 for D (6 bases). Trimming stripped 4 bases from V and 8 bases from J, with 11 bases between. CDR3 length: 13 amino acids. Per germline, CDR1 MGHDK and CDR2 SYGVNS. The CDR3 DNA sequence: TGTGCCAGCAGTGCCCAGGGGAGCGAAAAACTGTTTTTT. This translates into CASSAQGSEKLFF.

The chain uses TRBV20-1 and TRBJ2-1, with 9 bases that match TRBD2. CDR3 length: 15 residues. The germline gives CDR1 DFQATT, CDR2 SNEGSKA (reference sequence). The J segment lost 7 bases and the V segment lost 6 bases, leaving 13 bases of the junction unmatched. This chain's CDR3 is CSARRPAGGGNEQFF. The DNA of the CDR3 is TGCAGTGCGCGACGTCCAGCGGGGGGTGGTAATGAGCAGTTCTTC.

The chain is built from TRBV4-3 and TRBJ2-1; a possible D gene is TRBD2 (6 bases). The CDR3 covers 14 residues. V was trimmed by 5 bases and J by 7 bases, leaving 15 bases between them. From germline, CDR1 is LGHNA and CDR2 YSLEER. In DNA, the CDR3 is TGCGCCAGCAGCACCTGGAGGGCCGGGAATGAGCAGTTCTTC. Protein: CASSTWRAGNEQFF.

This clonotype has at least ten counts. The rearrangement links TRBV7-2 to TRBJ2-3; D gene ambiguous. With 2 bases removed from V and 2 bases from J, the gap between germline ends came to 14 bases. CDR1 is SGHTA, CDR2 FQGNSA, per germline. CDR3 length: 16 residues. CDR3 loop: CASSLSVVGITDTQYF. In DNA form, the CDR3 reads TGTGCCAGCAGCTTATCAGTGGTAGGGATCACAGATACGCAGTATTTT.